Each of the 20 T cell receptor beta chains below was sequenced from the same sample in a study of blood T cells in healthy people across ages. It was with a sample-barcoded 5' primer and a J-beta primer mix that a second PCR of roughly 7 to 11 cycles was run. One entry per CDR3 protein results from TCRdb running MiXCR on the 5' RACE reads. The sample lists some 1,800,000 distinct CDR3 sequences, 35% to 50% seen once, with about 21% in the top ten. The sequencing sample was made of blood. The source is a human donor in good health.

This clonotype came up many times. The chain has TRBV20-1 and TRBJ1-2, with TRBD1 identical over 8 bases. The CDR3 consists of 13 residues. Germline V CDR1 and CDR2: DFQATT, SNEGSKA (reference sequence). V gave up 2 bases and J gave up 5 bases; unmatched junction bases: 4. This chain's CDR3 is CSARQGARYGYTF. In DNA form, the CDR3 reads TGCAGTGCTAGACAGGGGGCGCGTTATGGCTACACCTTC.

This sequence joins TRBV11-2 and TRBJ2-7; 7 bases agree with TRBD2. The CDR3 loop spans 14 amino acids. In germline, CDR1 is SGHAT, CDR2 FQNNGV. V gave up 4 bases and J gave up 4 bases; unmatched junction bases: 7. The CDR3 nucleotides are TGTGCCAGCAGCTCATACTCGGGGGGATACGAGCAGTACTTC. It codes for CASSSYSGGYEQYF. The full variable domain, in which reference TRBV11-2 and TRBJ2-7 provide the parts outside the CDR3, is EAGVAQSPRYKIIEKRQSVAFWCNPISGHATLYWYQQILGQGPKLLIQFQNNGVVDDSQLPKDRFSAERLKGVDSTLKIQPAKLEDSAVYLCASSSYSGGYEQYFGPGTRLTVT.

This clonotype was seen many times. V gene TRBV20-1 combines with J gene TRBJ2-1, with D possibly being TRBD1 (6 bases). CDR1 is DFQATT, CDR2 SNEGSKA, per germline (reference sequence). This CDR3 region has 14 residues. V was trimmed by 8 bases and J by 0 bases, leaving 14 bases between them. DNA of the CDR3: TGCAGTCACAAAACAGGGAGCTCCTACAATGAGCAGTTCTTC. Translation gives CSHKTGSSYNEQFF.

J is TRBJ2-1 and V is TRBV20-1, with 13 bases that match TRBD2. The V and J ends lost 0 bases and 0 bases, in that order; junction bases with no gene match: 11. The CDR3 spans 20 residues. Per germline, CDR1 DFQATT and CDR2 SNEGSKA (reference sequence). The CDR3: CSARDATSGGLRGSYNEQFF. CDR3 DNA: TGCAGTGCTAGAGACGCGACTAGCGGGGGGCTCCGGGGCTCCTACAATGAGCAGTTCTTC.

The CDR3 nucleotides are TGTGCCAGCAGTTTTCTTCTAGCGGGTAAAAGGGAGACCCAGTACTTC. Its translation is CASSFLLAGKRETQYF. This sequence joins TRBV12-3 or TRBV12-4 and TRBJ2-5, with TRBD2 matching 8 bases. The CDR3 runs 16 residues. Losses at the gene ends were 3 bases for V and 5 bases for J; bases not matched to a gene: 11.

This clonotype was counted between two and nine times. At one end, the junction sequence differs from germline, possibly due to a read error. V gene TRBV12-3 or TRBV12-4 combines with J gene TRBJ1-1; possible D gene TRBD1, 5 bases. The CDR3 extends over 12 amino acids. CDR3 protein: CASKWQGTEAFF. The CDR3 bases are TGTGCCAGCAAGTGGCAGGGAACTGAAGCCTTCTTT.

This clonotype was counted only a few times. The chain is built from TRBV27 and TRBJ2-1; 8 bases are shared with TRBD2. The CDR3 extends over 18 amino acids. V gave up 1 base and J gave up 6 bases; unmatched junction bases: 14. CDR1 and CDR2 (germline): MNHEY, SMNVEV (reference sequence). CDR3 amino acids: CASSLLFRGGLRGNEQFF. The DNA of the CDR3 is TGTGCCAGCAGTTTATTATTCCGGGGGGGCCTTCGGGGCAATGAGCAGTTCTTC.

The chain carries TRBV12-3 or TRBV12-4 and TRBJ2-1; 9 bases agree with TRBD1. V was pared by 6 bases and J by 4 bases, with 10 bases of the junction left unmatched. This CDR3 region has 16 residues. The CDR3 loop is CASSPARDRAYNEQFF. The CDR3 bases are TGTGCCAGCAGCCCCGCCCGGGACAGGGCATACAATGAGCAGTTCTTC.

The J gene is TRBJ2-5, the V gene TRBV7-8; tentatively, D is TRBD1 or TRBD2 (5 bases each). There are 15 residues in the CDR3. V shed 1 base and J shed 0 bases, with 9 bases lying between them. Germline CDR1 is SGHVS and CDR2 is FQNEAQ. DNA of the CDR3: TGTGCCAGCAGCTTAGGCAGGGAGTACCAAGAGACCCAGTACTTC. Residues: CASSLGREYQETQYF.

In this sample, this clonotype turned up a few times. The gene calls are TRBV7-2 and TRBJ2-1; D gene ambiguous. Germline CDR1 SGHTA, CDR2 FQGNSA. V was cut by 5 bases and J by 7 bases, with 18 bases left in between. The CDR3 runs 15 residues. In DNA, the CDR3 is TGTGCCAGCAGCATTACTATTTCCTTTAGTAATGAGCAGTTCTTC. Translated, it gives CASSITISFSNEQFF.

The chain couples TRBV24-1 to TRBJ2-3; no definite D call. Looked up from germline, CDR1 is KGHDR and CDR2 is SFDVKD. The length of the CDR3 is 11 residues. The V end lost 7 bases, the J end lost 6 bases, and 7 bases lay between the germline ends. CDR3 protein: CATSLWDTQYF. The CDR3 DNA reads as TGTGCCACCAGCCTTTGGGATACGCAGTATTTT.

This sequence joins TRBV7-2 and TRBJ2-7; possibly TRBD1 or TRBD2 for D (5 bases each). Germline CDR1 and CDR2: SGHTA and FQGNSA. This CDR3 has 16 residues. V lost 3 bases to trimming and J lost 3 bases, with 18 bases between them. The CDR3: CASSFRSGTDIYEQYF. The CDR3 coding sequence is TGTGCCAGCAGCTTTCGTTCCGGGACCGACATCTACGAGCAGTACTTC.

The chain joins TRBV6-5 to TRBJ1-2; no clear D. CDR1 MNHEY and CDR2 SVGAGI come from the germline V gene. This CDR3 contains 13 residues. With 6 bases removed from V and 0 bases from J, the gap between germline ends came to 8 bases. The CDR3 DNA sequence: TGTGCCAGCAGGATAGAGGCTAACTATGGCTACACCTTC. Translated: CASRIEANYGYTF.

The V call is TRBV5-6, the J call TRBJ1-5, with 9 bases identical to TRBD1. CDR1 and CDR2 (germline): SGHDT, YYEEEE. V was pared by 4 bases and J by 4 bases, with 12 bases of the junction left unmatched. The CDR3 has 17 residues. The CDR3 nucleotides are TGTGCCAGCAGCGCCCGGACAGGGGCAGATCGGAATCAGCCCCAGCATTTT. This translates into CASSARTGADRNQPQHF.

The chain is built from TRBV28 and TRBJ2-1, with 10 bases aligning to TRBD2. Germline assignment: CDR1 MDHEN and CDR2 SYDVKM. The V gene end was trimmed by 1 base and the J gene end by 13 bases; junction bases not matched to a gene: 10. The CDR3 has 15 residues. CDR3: CASSLSGLATGTQFF. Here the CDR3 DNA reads TGTGCCAGCAGTTTATCGGGACTAGCGACAGGGACCCAGTTCTTC.

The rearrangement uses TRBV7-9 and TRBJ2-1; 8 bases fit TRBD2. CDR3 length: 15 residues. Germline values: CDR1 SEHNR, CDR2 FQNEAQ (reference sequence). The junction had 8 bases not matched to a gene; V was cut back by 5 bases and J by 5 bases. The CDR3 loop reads CASSPPGLDNNEQFF. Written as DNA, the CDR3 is TGTGCCAGCAGCCCACCGGGACTAGACAACAATGAGCAGTTCTTC.

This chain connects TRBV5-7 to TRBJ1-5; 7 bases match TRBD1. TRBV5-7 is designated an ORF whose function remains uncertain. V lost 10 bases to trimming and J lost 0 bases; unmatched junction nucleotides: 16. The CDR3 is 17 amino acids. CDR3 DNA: TGTGCCGGAAATGGACAGGCCGGATTGATTAGCAATCAGCCCCAGCATTTT. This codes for CAGNGQAGLISNQPQHF.

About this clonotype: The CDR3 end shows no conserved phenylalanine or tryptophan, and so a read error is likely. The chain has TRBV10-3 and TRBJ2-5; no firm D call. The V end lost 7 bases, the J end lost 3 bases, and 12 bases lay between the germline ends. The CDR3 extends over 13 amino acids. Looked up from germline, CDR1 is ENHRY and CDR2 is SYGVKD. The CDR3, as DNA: TGTGCCATCATGGAGCAGGCGGAAGAGACCCAGTACTCC. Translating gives CAIMEQAEETQYS.

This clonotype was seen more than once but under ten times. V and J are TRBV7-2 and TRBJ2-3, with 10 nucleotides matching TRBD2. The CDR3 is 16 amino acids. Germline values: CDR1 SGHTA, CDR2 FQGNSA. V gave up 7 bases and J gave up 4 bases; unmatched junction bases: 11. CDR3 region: CASNLLAGDVADTQYF. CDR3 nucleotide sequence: TGTGCCAGCAACCTGCTAGCGGGGGACGTGGCAGATACGCAGTATTTT.

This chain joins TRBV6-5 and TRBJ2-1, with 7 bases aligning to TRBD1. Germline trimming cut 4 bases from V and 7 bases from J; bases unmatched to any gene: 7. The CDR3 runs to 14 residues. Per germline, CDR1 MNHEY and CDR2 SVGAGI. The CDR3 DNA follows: TGTGCCAGCAGTTGGAGACAGGGAATTAATGAGCAGTTCTTC. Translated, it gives CASSWRQGINEQFF.